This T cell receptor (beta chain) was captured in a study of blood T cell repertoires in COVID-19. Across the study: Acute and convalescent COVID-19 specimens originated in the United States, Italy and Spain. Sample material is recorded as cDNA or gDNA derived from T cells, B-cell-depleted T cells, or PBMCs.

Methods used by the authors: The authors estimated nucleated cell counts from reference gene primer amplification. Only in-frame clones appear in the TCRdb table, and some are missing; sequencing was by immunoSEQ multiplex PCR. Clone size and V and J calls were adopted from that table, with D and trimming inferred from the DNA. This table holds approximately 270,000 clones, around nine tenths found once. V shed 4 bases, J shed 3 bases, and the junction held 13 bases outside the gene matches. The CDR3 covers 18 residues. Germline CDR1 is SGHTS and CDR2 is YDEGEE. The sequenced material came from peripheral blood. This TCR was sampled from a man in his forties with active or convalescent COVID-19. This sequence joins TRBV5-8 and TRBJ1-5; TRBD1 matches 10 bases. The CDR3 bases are TGTGCCAGCAGCATGACCGGGACAGGGGTTGTGGCCAATCAGCCCCAGCATTTT. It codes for CASSMTGTGVVANQPQHF.